The sequence of this T cell receptor (beta chain) was determined in a study of T cell responses to AZD1222 COVID-19 vaccine. General study results and limits: Nearly half of unique spike-specific TCRs reportedly avoided B.1.351 and B.1.1.7 mutated regions. The number of AZD1222 recipients seropositive at baseline was only five or six.

V was pared by 6 bases and J by 1 base, with 11 bases of the junction left unmatched. There are 18 residues in the CDR3. Per germline, CDR1 SNHLY and CDR2 FYNNEI. The table came from immunoSEQ multiplex PCR; TCRdb's copy has only in-frame clones and leaves some out. The sample comprises over 110,000 clones, 90% to 95% of which are singletons, and approximately 5.4% rests with the top ten. Of note for this clone: Its antigen is undetermined.

The specimen was peripheral blood, collected on day 0 of AZD1222 vaccination. V usage is TRBV2 and J usage is TRBJ2-7, with 14 positions matching TRBD2. The clonotype was recovered from an adult in good health. The CDR3 DNA reads as TGTGCCAGCAGCGCTATAGGGACTAGCGGGAGTGGGTCCTACGAGCAGTACTTC. This encodes CASSAIGTSGSGSYEQYF. Supplemented by reference TRBV2 and TRBJ2-7, the full variable domain reads EPEVTQTPSHQVTQMGQEVILRCVPISNHLYFYWYRQILGQKVEFLVSFYNNEISEKSEIFDDQFSVERPDGSNFTLKIRSTKLEDSAMYFCASSAIGTSGSGSYEQYFGPGTRLTVT.